These T cell receptor beta chains were read from a single sample in a study of radiotherapy plus CTLA-4 blockade in lung cancer. Some clones are missing from TCRdb's copy, which holds only in-frame ones; the method was immunoSEQ multiplex PCR. This sample carries about 87,000 clones, around 86% of them seen once, and the ten largest clones take approximately 15%. The sample in question was peripheral blood, obtained from a patient treated with radiotherapy plus ipilimumab. The receptor source for this set is a human donor with non-small cell lung cancer that progressed on radiotherapy plus ipilimumab. CDR3s include the opening cysteine and the closing phenylalanine or tryptophan. The order of the fields is CDR3 DNA, CDR3 protein, D gene, V gene, clone size, J gene. The D gene is left open where the match is weak. Rows may omit the clone size; those that give it use once, few, many or a size class.

TGTGCCAGCAGCTTAACAGGGAGGGGAACCTTC	CASSLTGRGTF	.	TRBV7-9	.	TRBJ1-2
TGTGCCAGTAGTGCTAGCGGGGAGTACTACGAGCAGTACTTC	CASSASGEYYEQYF	TRBD2	TRBV19	few	TRBJ2-7
TGTGCCAGCAGCAAACTCCGGGACAGGGTGACCTACGAGCAGTACTTC	CASSKLRDRVTYEQYF	.	TRBV21-1	.	TRBJ2-7
TGTGCCAGCAGCGTTTTATCTTCCGGGGATGAGCAGTTCTTC	CASSVLSSGDEQFF	.	TRBV2	few	TRBJ2-1
TGTGCCAGTCAGAAGGACGGGACCTCCTACGAGCAGTACTTC	CASQKDGTSYEQYF	.	TRBV6-6	.	TRBJ2-7
TGTGCCAGCAGTATGAAATTCGGGATCACAGATACGCAGTATTTT	CASSMKFGITDTQYF	.	TRBV14	.	TRBJ2-3
TGTGCCAGCTCAACCGGGACAGGAGCTAGCAATCAGCCCCAGCATTTT	CASSTGTGASNQPQHF	TRBD1	TRBV18	.	TRBJ1-5
TGTGCCAGCAGCCCAGAGGGGACTATGAACACTGAAGCTTTCTTT	CASSPEGTMNTEAFF	.	TRBV11-3	.	TRBJ1-1
TGTGCCAGTAGTATAGTGACAGGGGGCGGCACTGAAGCTTTCTTT	CASSIVTGGGTEAFF	TRBD1	TRBV19	.	TRBJ1-1
TGTGCCAGCAGCGCCCGGGACAGGGGACCTTCTACTAATGAAAAACTGTTTTTT	CASSARDRGPSTNEKLFF	TRBD1	TRBV7-9	.	TRBJ1-4
TGTGCCAGCAGTGAACGGTCGGCTATTCGCACAGATACGCAGTATTTT	CASSERSAIRTDTQYF	.	TRBV2	few	TRBJ2-3
TGTGCCAGCAGTGAAACAGGGGGAAGGACTGAAGCTTTCTTT	CASSETGGRTEAFF	TRBD1	TRBV6-1	.	TRBJ1-1
TGTGCCAGCAGTTTGGCCCTTAAGGGGGGGGCGAACGAGCAGTACTTC	CASSLALKGGANEQYF	.	TRBV28	few	TRBJ2-7
TGCGCCAGCAGCCATGTGGGAAGGCTGAACACTGAAGCTTTCTTT	CASSHVGRLNTEAFF	.	TRBV4-3	.	TRBJ1-1
TGTGCCAGCAGCCCACCTCATACAGGGGCGGGCTACACCTTC	CASSPPHTGAGYTF	TRBD1	TRBV28	.	TRBJ1-2
TGTGCCAGCAGCCCACCGACAGGGTACGAGCAGTACTTC	CASSPPTGYEQYF	TRBD1	TRBV7-2	once	TRBJ2-7
TGCGCCAGCAGCCCATCCCCGTGGCAGCTCGTCATCTACGAGCAGTACTTC	CASSPSPWQLVIYEQYF	.	TRBV4-1	.	TRBJ2-7
TGCAGCGTGGTCCAGGCCGTGAGGGCTGGCTACACCTTC	CSVVQAVRAGYTF	.	TRBV29-1	.	TRBJ1-2
TGTGCCAGCAGCTACCGGGACAGTACCTTCGATGAGCAGTTCTTC	CASSYRDSTFDEQFF	TRBD1	TRBV7-2	.	TRBJ2-1
TGTGCCAGCAGTCGACCCTTGGACAGGCCAAGCTACGAGCAGTACTTC	CASSRPLDRPSYEQYF	TRBD1	TRBV7-2	.	TRBJ2-7
TGTGCCAGCAGCTTAACGACAGTCCAAAACATTCAGTACTTC	CASSLTTVQNIQYF	.	TRBV11-2	once	TRBJ2-4
TGTGCCAGCAACATACCGGGACAGGGGCCCTACGAGCAGTACTTC	CASNIPGQGPYEQYF	TRBD1	TRBV7-9	.	TRBJ2-7
TGCAGCGTTTCCTTGGGTGGGCGAGGGGGCGCTGGGACAGATACGCAGTATTTT	CSVSLGGRGGAGTDTQYF	TRBD1	TRBV29-1	.	TRBJ2-3